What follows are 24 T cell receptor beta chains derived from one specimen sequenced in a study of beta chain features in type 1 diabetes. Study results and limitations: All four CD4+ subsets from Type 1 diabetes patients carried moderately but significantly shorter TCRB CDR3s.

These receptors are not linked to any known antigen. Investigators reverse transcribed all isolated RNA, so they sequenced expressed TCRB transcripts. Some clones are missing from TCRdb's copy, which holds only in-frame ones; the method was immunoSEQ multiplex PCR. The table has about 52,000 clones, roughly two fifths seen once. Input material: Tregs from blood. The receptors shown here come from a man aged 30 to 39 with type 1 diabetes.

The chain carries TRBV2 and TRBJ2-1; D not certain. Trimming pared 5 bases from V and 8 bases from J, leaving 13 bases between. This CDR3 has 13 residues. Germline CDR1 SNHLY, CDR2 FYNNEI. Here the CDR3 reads CASSKWASHEQFF. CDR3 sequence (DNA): TGTGCCAGCAGTAAATGGGCGTCTCATGAGCAGTTCTTC.

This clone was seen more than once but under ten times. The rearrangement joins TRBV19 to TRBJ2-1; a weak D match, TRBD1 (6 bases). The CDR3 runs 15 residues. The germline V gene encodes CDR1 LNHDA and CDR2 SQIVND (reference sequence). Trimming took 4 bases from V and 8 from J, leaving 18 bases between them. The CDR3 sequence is CASSTRAGEYYEQFF. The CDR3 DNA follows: TGTGCCAGTAGTACCCGAGCAGGGGAATACTATGAGCAGTTCTTC.

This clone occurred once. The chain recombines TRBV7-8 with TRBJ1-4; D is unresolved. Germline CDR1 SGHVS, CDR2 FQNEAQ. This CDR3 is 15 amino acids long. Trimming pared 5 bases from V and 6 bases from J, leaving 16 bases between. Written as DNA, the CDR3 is TGTGCCAGCAGCCAGACTGGTAGGCCCGATGAAAAACTGTTTTTT. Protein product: CASSQTGRPDEKLFF.

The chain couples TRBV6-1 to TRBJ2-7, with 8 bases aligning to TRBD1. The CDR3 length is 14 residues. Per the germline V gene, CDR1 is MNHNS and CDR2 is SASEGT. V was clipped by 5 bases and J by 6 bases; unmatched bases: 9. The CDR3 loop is CASSRDRGSSEQYF. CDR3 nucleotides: TGTGCCAGCAGTCGTGACAGGGGTTCGTCCGAGCAGTACTTC.

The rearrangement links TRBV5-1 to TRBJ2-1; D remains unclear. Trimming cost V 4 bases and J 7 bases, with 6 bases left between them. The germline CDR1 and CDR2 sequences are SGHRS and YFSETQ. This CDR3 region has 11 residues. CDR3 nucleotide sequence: TGCGCCAGCAGCGTGCTAAATGAGCAGTTCTTC. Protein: CASSVLNEQFF.

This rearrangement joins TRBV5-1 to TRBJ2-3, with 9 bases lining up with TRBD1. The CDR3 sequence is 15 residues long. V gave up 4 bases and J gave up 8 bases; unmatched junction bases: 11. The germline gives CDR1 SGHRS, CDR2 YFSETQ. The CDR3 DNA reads TGCGCCAGCAGCGCCCGGGACAGGGAGTCTGGTACGCAGTATTTT. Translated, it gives CASSARDRESGTQYF. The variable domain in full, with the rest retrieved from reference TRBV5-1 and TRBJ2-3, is KAGVTQTPRYLIKTRGQQVTLSCSPISGHRSVSWYQQTPGQGLQFLFEYFSETQRNKGNFPGRFSGRQFSNSRSEMNVSTLELGDSALYLCASSARDRESGTQYFGPGTRLTVL.

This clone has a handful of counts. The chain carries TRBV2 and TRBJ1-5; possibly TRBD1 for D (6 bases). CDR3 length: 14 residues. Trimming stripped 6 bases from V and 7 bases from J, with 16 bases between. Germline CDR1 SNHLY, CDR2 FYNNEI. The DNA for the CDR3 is TGTGCCAGCAGAGAGACAGGTTTCGACCAGCCCCAGCATTTT. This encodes CASRETGFDQPQHF.

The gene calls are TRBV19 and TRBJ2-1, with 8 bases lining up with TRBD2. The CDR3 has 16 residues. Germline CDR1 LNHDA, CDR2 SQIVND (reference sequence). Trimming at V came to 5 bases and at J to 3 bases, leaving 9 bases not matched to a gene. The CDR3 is CASSPQTSAGYNEQFF. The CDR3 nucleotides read TGTGCCAGTAGTCCCCAGACTAGCGCGGGCTACAATGAGCAGTTCTTC. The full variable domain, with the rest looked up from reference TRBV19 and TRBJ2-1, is DGGITQSPKYLFRKEGQNVTLSCEQNLNHDAMYWYRQDPGQGLRLIYYSQIVNDFQKGDIAEGYSVSREKKESFPLTVTSAQKNPTAFYLCASSPQTSAGYNEQFFGPGTRLTVL.

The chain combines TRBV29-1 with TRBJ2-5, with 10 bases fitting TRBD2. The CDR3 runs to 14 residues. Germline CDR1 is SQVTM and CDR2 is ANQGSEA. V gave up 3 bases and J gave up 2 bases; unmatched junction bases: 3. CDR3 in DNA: TGCAGCGTTGATCCTAGCGGGGGTCAAGAGACCCAGTACTTC. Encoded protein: CSVDPSGGQETQYF.

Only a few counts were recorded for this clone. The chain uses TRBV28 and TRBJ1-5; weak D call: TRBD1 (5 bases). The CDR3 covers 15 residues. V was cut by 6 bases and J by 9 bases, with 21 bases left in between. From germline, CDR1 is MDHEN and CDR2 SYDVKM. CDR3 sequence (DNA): TGTGCCAGCAGCCCCGGGACTCCAAGGGGTCCGCCCCAGCATTTT. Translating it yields CASSPGTPRGPPQHF. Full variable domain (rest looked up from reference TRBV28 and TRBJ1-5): DVKVTQSSRYLVKRTGEKVFLECVQDMDHENMFWYRQDPGLGLRLIYFSYDVKMKEKGDIPEGYSVSREKKERFSLILESASTNQTSMYLCASSPGTPRGPPQHFGDGTRLSIL.

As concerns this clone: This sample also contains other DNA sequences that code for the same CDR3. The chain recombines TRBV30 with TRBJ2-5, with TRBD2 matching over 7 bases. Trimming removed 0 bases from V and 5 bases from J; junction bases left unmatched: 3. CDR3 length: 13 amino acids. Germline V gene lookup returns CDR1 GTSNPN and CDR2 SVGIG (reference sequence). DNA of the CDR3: TGTGCCTGGAGTGTCCAGGGAGGGGAGACCCAGTACTTC. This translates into CAWSVQGGETQYF.

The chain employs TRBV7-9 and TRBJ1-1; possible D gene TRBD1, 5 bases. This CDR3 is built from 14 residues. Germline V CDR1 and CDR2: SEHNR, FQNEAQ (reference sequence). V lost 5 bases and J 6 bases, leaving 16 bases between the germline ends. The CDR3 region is CASSQGTRIAEAFF. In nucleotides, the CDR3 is TGTGCCAGCAGCCAGGGTACAAGGATCGCTGAAGCTTTCTTT.

CDR3 coding DNA: TGTGCCATCAGTGATATACAGCTCAATCAGCCCCAGCATTTT. Translating it yields CAISDIQLNQPQHF. The chain employs TRBV10-3 and TRBJ1-5; no clear D. Per germline, CDR1 ENHRY and CDR2 SYGVKD. The CDR3 has 14 amino acids. With 3 bases removed from V and 3 bases from J, the gap between germline ends came to 9 bases.

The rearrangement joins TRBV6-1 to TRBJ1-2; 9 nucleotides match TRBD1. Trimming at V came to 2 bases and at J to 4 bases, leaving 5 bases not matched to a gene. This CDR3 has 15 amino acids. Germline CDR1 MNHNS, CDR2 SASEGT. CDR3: CASSEPGQGTYGYTF. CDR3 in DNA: TGTGCCAGCAGTGAACCGGGACAGGGCACCTATGGCTACACCTTC.

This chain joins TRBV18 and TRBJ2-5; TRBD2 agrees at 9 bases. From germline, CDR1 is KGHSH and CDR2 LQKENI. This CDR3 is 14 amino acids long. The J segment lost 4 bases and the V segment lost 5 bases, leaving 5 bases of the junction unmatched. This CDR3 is CASSSREGRETQYF. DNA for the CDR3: TGTGCCAGCTCATCGCGGGAGGGCCGAGAGACCCAGTACTTC.

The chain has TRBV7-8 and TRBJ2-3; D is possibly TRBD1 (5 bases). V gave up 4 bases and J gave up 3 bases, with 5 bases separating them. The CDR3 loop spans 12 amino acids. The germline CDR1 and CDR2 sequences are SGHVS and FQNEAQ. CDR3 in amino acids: CASSWTTDTQYF. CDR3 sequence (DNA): TGTGCCAGCAGCTGGACAACAGATACGCAGTATTTT.

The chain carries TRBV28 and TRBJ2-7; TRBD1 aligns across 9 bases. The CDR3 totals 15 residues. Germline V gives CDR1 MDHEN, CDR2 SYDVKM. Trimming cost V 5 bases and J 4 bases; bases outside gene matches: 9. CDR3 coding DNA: TGTGCCAGCAGTAAGCCGGGACAGGGTATGTACGAGCAGTACTTC. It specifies CASSKPGQGMYEQYF.

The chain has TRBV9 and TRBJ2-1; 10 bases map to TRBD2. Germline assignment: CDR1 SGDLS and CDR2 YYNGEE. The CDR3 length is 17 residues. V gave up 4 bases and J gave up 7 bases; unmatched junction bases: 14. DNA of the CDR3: TGTGCCAGCAGCCCACGGACTAGCGGCCCGATGGTGAATGAGCAGTTCTTC. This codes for CASSPRTSGPMVNEQFF.

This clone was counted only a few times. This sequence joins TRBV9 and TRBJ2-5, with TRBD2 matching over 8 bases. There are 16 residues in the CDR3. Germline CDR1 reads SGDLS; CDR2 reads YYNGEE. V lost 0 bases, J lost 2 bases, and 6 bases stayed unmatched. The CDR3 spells CASSVDSSGRQETQYF. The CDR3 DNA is TGTGCCAGCAGCGTAGATTCAAGCGGGAGACAAGAGACCCAGTACTTC. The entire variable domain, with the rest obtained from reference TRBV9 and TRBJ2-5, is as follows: DSGVTQTPKHLITATGQRVTLRCSPRSGDLSVYWYQQSLDQGLQFLIQYYNGEERAKGNILERFSAQQFPDLHSELNLSSLELGDSALYFCASSVDSSGRQETQYFGPGTRLLVL.

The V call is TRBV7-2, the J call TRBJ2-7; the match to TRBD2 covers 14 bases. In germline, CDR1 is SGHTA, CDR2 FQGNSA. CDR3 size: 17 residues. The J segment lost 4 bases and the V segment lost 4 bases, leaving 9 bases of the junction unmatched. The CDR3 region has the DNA TGTGCCAGCAGCTGGGGGGGGACTAGCGGGAGAAAGTACGAGCAGTACTTC. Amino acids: CASSWGGTSGRKYEQYF.

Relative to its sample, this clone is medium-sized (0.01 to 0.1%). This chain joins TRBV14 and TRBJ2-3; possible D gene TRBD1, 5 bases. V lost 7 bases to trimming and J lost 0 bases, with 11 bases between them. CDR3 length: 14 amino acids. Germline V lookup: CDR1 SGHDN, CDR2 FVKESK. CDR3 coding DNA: TGTGCCAGCAAGAAGGGGCTAAGCACAGATACGCAGTATTTT. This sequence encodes CASKKGLSTDTQYF.

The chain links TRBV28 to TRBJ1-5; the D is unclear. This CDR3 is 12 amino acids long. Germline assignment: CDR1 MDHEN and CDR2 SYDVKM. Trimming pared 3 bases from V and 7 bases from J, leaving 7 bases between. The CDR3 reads CASSLSTQPQHF. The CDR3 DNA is TGTGCCAGCAGTTTGTCCACACAGCCCCAGCATTTT.

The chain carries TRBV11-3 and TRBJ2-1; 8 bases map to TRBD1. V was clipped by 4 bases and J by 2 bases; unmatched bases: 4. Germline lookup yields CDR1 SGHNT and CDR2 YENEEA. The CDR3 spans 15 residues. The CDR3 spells CASSYRQGTYNEQFF. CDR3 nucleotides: TGTGCCAGCAGCTATAGACAGGGGACCTACAATGAGCAGTTCTTC.

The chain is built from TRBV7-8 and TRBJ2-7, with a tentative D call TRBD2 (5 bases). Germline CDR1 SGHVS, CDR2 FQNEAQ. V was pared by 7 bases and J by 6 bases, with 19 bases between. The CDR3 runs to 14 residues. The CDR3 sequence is CASNLGRGAVEQYF. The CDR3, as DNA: TGTGCCAGCAACCTAGGCCGGGGTGCGGTCGAGCAGTACTTC.